This TCR beta chain came from a study of blood T cell repertoires in COVID-19. Overall study context: There were acute and convalescent COVID-19 samples, and they came from the United States, Italy and Spain.

The CDR3 sequence is 15 residues long. Germline V CDR1 and CDR2: LGHNA, YSLEER. V was pared by 1 base and J by 2 bases, with 9 bases between. Authors' processing steps: For nucleated cells, counts were estimated from reference gene primer amplification. Here immunoSEQ multiplex PCR was the method, and the copy in TCRdb shows in-frame clones only, minus some. V, J and clone size are those of that table, while D and trimming were read from the DNA. The profile covers about 190,000 clones, with over 75% appearing a single time and 2.5% to 3% taken by the ten largest. This clone was recorded once. The chain employs TRBV4-3 and TRBJ1-5; D might be TRBD1 (6 bases). The sequence was obtained from a woman of 80 years or more with active or convalescent COVID-19. The sample consisted of peripheral blood. CDR3 region: CASSQVAGGNQPQHF. The CDR3 bases are TGCGCCAGCAGCCAAGTGGCAGGGGGCAATCAGCCCCAGCATTTT.